This T cell receptor (beta chain) was retrieved from a study of T-cell reconstitution after alpha-beta-depleted transplantation in children. This clonotype was seen only a few times. For TCRbeta, the library was prepared with unique molecular identifiers. TCRdb reprocessed the PCR reads with MiXCR, giving one entry per CDR3 protein. Of approximately 400,000 distinct CDR3 sequences listed, about a tenth were seen once; the top ten hold approximately 5%. V lost 2 bases to trimming and J lost 8 bases, with 13 bases between them. Germline V gene sequence: CDR1 MNHEY, CDR2 SVGEGT. The CDR3 covers 14 residues.

Source: PBMCs from the stem cell graft donor, taken from the stem cell graft. The chain employs TRBV6-2 or TRBV6-3 and TRBJ1-5; a weak D match, TRBD1 (6 bases). The clonotype comes from a human donor who donated a stem cell graft to a child with acute myeloid leukemia. This CDR3 is CASSYVGGVEPQHF. CDR3 in DNA: TGTGCCAGCAGTTACGTCGGGGGCGTAGAGCCCCAGCATTTT.